This T cell receptor (beta chain) was identified in a study of cytomegalovirus exposure and HLA in healthy donors. The study, taken as a whole, reports: The study found most TCR sequences rare, yet found some public TCRs in many donors. In a later analysis, the majority of CMV-associated beta chains seemingly showed HLA restriction. A later analysis associated about 18,000 TCR beta sequences with HLA alleles at a 0.05 false discovery rate. Cytomegalovirus association was assigned to over 150 TCR beta chains.

PCR amplification relied on 60 Vbeta primers (plus 13 Jbeta primers). Produced via immunoSEQ multiplex PCR; TCRdb's table is partial and in-frame only. The sample data list around 130,000 clones. Comment on this clone: Its specificity is not known.

The CDR3 extends over 14 amino acids. V was shortened by 2 bases and J by 9 bases, with 14 bases between the two germline ends. CDR1 and CDR2 from the germline V gene are MNHNY and SVGAGI (reference sequence). Material: PBMCs. The chain uses TRBV6-6 and TRBJ2-1, with a tentative D call TRBD1 (5 bases). The sequence derives from a woman aged 55-70 years in good health and CMV-seronegative. The CDR3 coding sequence is TGTGCCAGCAGTTACCGGGCAGGGTCGGTTGAGCAGTTCTTC. Protein sequence: CASSYRAGSVEQFF.